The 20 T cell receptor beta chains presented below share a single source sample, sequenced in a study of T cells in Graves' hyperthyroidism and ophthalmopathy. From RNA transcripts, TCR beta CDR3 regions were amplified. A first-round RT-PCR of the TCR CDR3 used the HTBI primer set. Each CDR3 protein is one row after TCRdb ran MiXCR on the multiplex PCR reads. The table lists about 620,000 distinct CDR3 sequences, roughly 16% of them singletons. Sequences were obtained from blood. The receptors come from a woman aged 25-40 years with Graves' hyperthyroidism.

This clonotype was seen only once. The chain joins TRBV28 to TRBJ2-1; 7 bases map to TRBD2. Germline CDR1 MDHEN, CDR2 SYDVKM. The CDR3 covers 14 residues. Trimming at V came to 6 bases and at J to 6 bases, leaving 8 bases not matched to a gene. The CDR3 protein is CASSFPRTSNEQFF. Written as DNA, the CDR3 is TGTGCCAGCAGCTTTCCCCGGACTAGCAATGAGCAGTTCTTC.

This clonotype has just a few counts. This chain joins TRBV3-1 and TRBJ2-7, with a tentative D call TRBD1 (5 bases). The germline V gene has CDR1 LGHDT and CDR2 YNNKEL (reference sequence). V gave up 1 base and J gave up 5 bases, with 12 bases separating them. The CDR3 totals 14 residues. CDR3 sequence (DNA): TGTGCCAGCAGCCAAGTGCCAGGGCCCAACGAGCAGTACTTC. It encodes CASSQVPGPNEQYF.

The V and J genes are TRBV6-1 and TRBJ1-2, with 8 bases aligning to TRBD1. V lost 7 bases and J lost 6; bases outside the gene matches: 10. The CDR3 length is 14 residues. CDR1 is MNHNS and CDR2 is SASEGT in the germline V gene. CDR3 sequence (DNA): TGTGCCAGCACCACGGCGACAGGGGTTAATGGCTACACCTTC. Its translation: CASTTATGVNGYTF.

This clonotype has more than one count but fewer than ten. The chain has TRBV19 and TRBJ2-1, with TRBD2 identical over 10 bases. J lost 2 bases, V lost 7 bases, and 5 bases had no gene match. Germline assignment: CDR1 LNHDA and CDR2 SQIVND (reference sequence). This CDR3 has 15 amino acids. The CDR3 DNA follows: TGTGCCAGTACCCCCGGGACTAGCGCCTACAATGAGCAGTTCTTC. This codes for CASTPGTSAYNEQFF.

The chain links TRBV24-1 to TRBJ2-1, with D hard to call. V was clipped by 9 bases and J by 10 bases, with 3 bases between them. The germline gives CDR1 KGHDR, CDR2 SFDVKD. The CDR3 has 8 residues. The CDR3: CATGEQFF. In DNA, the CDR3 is TGTGCCACCGGGGAGCAGTTCTTC.

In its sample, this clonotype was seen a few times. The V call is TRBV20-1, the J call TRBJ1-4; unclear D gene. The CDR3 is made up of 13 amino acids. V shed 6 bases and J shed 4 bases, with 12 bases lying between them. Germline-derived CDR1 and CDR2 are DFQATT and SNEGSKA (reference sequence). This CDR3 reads CSARRVDNEKLFF. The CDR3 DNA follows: TGCAGTGCGCGGAGGGTTGATAATGAAAAACTGTTTTTT.

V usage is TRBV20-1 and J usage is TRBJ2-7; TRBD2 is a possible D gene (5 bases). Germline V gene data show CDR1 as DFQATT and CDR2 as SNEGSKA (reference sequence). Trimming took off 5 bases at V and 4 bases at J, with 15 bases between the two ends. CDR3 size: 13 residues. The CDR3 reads CSAPEGLLYEQYF. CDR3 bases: TGCAGTGCTCCAGAGGGCTTACTGTACGAGCAGTACTTC.

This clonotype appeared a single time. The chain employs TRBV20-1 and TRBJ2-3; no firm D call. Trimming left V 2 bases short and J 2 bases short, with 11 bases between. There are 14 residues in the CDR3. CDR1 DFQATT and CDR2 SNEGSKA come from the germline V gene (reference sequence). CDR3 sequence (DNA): TGCAGTGCTAGATTACAAGAGTACACAGATACGCAGTATTTT. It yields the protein CSARLQEYTDTQYF.

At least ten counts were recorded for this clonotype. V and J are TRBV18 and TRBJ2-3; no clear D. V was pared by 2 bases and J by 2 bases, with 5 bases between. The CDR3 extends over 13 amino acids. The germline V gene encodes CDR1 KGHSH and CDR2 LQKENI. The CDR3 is CASSPLPTDTQYF. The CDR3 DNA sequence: TGTGCCAGCTCACCATTGCCCACAGATACGCAGTATTTT.

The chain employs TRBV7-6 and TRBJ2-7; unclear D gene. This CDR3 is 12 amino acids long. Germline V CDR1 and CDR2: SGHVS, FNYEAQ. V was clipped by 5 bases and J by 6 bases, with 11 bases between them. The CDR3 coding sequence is TGTGCCAGCAGCCCCCGTCCCGGCGAGCAGTACTTC. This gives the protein CASSPRPGEQYF.

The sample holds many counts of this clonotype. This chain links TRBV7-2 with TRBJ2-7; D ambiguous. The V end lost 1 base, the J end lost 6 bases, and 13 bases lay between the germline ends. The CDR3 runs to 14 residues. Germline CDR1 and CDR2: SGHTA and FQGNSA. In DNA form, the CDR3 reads TGTGCCAGCAGCTTAGGTGGCTATCTGGGCGAGCAGTACTTC. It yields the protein CASSLGGYLGEQYF.

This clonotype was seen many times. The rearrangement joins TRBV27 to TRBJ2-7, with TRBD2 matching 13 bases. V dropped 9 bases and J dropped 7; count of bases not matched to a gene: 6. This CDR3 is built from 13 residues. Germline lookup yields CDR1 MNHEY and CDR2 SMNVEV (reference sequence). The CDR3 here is CASRTSGRGEQYF. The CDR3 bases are TGTGCCAGTCGGACTAGCGGGAGAGGTGAGCAGTACTTC.

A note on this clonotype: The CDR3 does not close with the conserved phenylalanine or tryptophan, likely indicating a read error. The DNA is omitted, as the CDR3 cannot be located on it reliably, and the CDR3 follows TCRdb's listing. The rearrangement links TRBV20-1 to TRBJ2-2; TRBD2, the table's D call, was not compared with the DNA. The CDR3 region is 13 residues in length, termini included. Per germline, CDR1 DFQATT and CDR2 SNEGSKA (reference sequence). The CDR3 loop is CSALAGNTGEVFL.

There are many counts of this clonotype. DNA for the CDR3: TGTGCCAGCAGGAACGGGACAGGTTCCTACGAGCAGTACTTC. Its protein product is CASRNGTGSYEQYF. The chain couples TRBV12-3 or TRBV12-4 to TRBJ2-7, with 8 bases that match TRBD1. CDR3 length equals 14 residues. The V gene end was trimmed by 6 bases and the J gene end by 1 base; junction bases not matched to a gene: 5.

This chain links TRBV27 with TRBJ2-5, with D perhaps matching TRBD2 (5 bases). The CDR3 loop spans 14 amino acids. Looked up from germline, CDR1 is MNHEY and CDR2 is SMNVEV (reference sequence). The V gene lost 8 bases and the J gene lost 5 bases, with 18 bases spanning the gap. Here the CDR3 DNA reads TGTGCCAGCGGTGTACTAGGCCCGTTGGAGACCCAGTACTTC. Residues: CASGVLGPLETQYF.

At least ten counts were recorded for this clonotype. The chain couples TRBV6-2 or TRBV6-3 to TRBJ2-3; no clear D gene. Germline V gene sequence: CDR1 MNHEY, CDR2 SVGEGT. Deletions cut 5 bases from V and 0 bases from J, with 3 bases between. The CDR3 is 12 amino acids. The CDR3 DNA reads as TGTGCCAGCAGTGGCAGCACAGATACGCAGTATTTT. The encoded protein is CASSGSTDTQYF.

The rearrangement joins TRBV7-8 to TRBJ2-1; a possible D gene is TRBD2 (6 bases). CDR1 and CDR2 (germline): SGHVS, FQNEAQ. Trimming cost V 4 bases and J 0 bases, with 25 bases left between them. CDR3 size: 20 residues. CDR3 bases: TGTGCCAGCAGCTCAAGGAGGCTAGCGAATTACGGAAGCTCCTACAATGAGCAGTTCTTC. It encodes CASSSRRLANYGSSYNEQFF.

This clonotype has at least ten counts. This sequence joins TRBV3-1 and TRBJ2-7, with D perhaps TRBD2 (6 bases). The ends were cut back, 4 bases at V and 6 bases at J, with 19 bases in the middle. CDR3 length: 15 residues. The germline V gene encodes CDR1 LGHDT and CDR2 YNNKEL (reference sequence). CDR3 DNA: TGTGCCAGCAGCCGGGACTCACTGGGCTCTCTCGAGCAGTACTTC. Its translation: CASSRDSLGSLEQYF.

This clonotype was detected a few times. CDR3: CASSPLAGVSEADTQYF. As DNA, the CDR3 is TGTGCCAGCAGCCCTCTAGCGGGAGTATCGGAAGCAGATACGCAGTATTTT. V and J are TRBV27 and TRBJ2-3; TRBD2 matches 10 bases. The germline CDR1 and CDR2 sequences are MNHEY and SMNVEV (reference sequence). This CDR3 has 17 residues. V lost 6 bases to trimming and J lost 4 bases; unmatched junction nucleotides: 13.

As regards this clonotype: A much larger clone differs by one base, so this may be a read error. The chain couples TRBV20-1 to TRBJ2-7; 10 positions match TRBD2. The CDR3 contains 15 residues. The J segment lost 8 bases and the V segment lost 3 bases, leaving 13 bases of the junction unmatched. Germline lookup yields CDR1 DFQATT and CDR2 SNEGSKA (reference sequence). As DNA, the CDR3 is TGCAGTGCTAGTAGCGGGAGGACCTACTATCATCAGCAGTACTTC. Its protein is CSASSGRTYYHQQYF.